This entry lists 27 T cell receptor beta chains sequenced from one sample in a study of CD8+ T cells in alopecia areata. The sequencing template was cDNA reverse transcribed from extracted RNA. Only in-frame clones appear in the TCRdb table, and some are missing; sequencing was by immunoSEQ multiplex PCR. The top ten clones hold 8.8% of a sample with about 99,000 clones, 55% of them seen once. Sequencing was performed on CD4+ T cells sorted from blood. Receptors originate from a human donor in good health.

This clone occurred many times. This chain connects TRBV2 to TRBJ2-2, with TRBD1 matching over 7 bases. This CDR3 is built from 14 residues. Germline V CDR1 and CDR2: SNHLY, FYNNEI. V lost 4 bases, J lost 7 bases, and 6 bases stayed unmatched. The CDR3 sequence is CASSGQGYGGELFF. CDR3 DNA: TGTGCCAGCAGTGGACAGGGTTACGGCGGGGAGCTGTTTTTT.

The V call is TRBV5-1, the J call TRBJ2-3; 9 bases map to TRBD1. The CDR3 contains 18 residues. Germline CDR1 is SGHRS and CDR2 is YFSETQ. Trimming took 0 bases from V and 1 from J; bases not matched to a gene: 9. The CDR3 nucleotides read TGCGCCAGCAGCTTGGAACCAACAGGGGGCGCAGGCACAGATACGCAGTATTTT. Its translation is CASSLEPTGGAGTDTQYF.

DNA for the CDR3: TGTGCCAGCAGCCGGGACAGGTACACAGATACGCAGTATTTT. Residues: CASSRDRYTDTQYF. The chain recombines TRBV7-9 with TRBJ2-3; 8 nucleotides match TRBD1. CDR3 size: 14 residues. Unmatched junction bases numbered 3, after V lost 5 bases and J lost 2 bases. Per germline, CDR1 SEHNR and CDR2 FQNEAQ (reference sequence).

The rearrangement links TRBV28 to TRBJ2-7; D gene ambiguous. Per the germline V gene, CDR1 is MDHEN and CDR2 is SYDVKM. The germline V and J ends were trimmed by 7 bases and 2 bases, with 15 bases remaining between them. This CDR3 contains 14 residues. CDR3 in DNA: TGTGCCAGCAACGCACACTCCTCCCCCTACGAGCAGTACTTC. Translated: CASNAHSSPYEQYF.

The J gene is TRBJ2-5, the V gene TRBV15; tentatively, D is TRBD1 (7 bases). The CDR3 loop spans 18 amino acids. The V and J ends lost 1 base and 2 bases respectively, with 20 bases between them. Germline lookup yields CDR1 LNHNV and CDR2 YYDKDF (reference sequence). The CDR3, as DNA: TGTGCCACCAGCAGAGCGGGGGCCGCGAGCAGGGGGCAAGAGACCCAGTACTTC. It encodes CATSRAGAASRGQETQYF.

The sample holds a few counts of this clone. J is TRBJ2-5 and V is TRBV10-3; D could derive from TRBD1 or TRBD2 (5 bases each). Germline V CDR1 and CDR2: ENHRY, SYGVKD. V was pared by 3 bases and J by 2 bases, with 10 bases between. The CDR3 has 14 amino acids. The CDR3 spells CAISDRGEQETQYF. The DNA for the CDR3 is TGTGCCATCAGTGATCGGGGCGAGCAAGAGACCCAGTACTTC.

The chain uses TRBV18 and TRBJ2-5; D not resolved. In germline, CDR1 is KGHSH, CDR2 LQKENI. Trimming left V 0 bases short and J 4 bases short, with 6 bases between. The length of the CDR3 is 13 residues. This CDR3 is CASSPPRTETQYF. For the CDR3, the DNA is TGTGCCAGCTCACCACCTCGGACAGAGACCCAGTACTTC.

The chain joins TRBV29-1 to TRBJ1-2; 7 bases fit TRBD1. The V gene end was trimmed by 4 bases and the J gene end by 0 bases; junction bases not matched to a gene: 11. CDR1 SQVTM and CDR2 ANQGSEA come from the germline V gene. This CDR3 has 16 amino acids. The CDR3 region has the DNA TGCAGCGTTGTACCGAAGACCGGACAGGCTAACTATGGCTACACCTTC. It translates to CSVVPKTGQANYGYTF.

The chain carries TRBV29-1 and TRBJ2-7, with TRBD1 identical over 11 bases. Per germline, CDR1 SQVTM and CDR2 ANQGSEA. The CDR3 sequence is 15 residues long. Losses at the gene ends were 5 bases for V and 3 bases for J; bases not matched to a gene: 9. CDR3 in DNA: TGCAGCGTTCGTGACTCCGGGACAGGGGGCTACGAGCAGTACTTC. As protein: CSVRDSGTGGYEQYF.

The chain has TRBV15 and TRBJ2-5, with a possible D match to TRBD2 (5 bases). The V end lost 3 bases, the J end lost 3 bases, and 11 bases lay between the germline ends. CDR1 is LNHNV, CDR2 YYDKDF, per germline (reference sequence). The CDR3 extends over 14 amino acids. The CDR3 reads CATSRARTEETQYF. The CDR3 DNA reads TGTGCCACCAGCAGGGCTCGGACTGAAGAGACCCAGTACTTC.

This clone was recorded a few times. The rearrangement links TRBV7-2 to TRBJ2-7; 9 bases map to TRBD1. This CDR3 region has 15 residues. In germline, CDR1 is SGHTA, CDR2 FQGNSA. V lost 5 bases to trimming and J lost 3 bases; unmatched junction nucleotides: 8. The CDR3 is CASSAAPGQGYEQYF. The CDR3 coding sequence is TGTGCCAGCAGCGCAGCACCGGGACAGGGCTACGAGCAGTACTTC.

In this sample, this clone turned up a few times. The chain recombines TRBV6-6 with TRBJ2-5; D is perhaps TRBD1 (5 bases). The CDR3 totals 15 residues. V was trimmed by 5 bases and J by 6 bases, leaving 19 bases between them. CDR1 and CDR2 from the germline V gene are MNHNY and SVGAGI (reference sequence). Here the CDR3 reads CASSPRERGRQTQYF. The CDR3 DNA reads as TGTGCCAGCAGTCCCCGAGAAAGGGGCAGACAGACCCAGTACTTC.

The V gene is TRBV2, the J gene TRBJ2-7; D remains ambiguous. This CDR3 comprises 11 residues. The germline V gene encodes CDR1 SNHLY and CDR2 FYNNEI. V was clipped by 3 bases and J by 6 bases, with 6 bases between them. CDR3 region: CASSEYSEQYF. CDR3 bases: TGTGCCAGCAGTGAGTACTCCGAGCAGTACTTC. Complete variable domain (other parts from reference TRBV2 and TRBJ2-7): EPEVTQTPSHQVTQMGQEVILRCVPISNHLYFYWYRQILGQKVEFLVSFYNNEISEKSEIFDDQFSVERPDGSNFTLKIRSTKLEDSAMYFCASSEYSEQYFGPGTRLTVT.

The chain links TRBV27 to TRBJ2-7, with D perhaps matching TRBD1 (6 bases). Per the germline V gene, CDR1 is MNHEY and CDR2 is SMNVEV (reference sequence). The CDR3 runs to 15 residues. Trimming stripped 5 bases from V and 6 bases from J, with 20 bases between. In DNA, the CDR3 is TGTGCCAGCAGTCCCCGAAACAGGGCCTTCGGCGAGCAGTACTTC. It translates to CASSPRNRAFGEQYF.

The chain links TRBV5-1 to TRBJ2-3, with D hard to call. The CDR3 is 15 residues long. V was cut by 1 base and J by 3 bases, with 12 bases left in between. Germline V gene data show CDR1 as SGHRS and CDR2 as YFSETQ. The CDR3 sequence is CASSLQWWSTDTQYF. The CDR3 nucleotides are TGCGCCAGCAGCTTGCAGTGGTGGTCGACAGATACGCAGTATTTT.

In this sample, this clone turned up a few times. This chain connects TRBV5-4 to TRBJ2-5; TRBD1 agrees at 9 bases. CDR1 and CDR2 (germline): SGHNT, YYREEE (reference sequence). CDR3 length equals 14 residues. Losses at the gene ends were 5 bases for V and 5 bases for J; bases not matched to a gene: 7. CDR3 coding DNA: TGTGCCAGCAGGAACGAACAGGGGGCGGAGACCCAGTACTTC. It translates to CASRNEQGAETQYF.

The chain's CDR3 is CASSYRRGPQMTEAFF. DNA for the CDR3: TGTGCCAGCAGTTATCGCCGCGGCCCCCAGATGACTGAAGCTTTCTTT. This sequence joins TRBV6-5 and TRBJ1-1; unclear D gene. This CDR3 comprises 16 residues. The V end was cut by 3 bases, the J end by 5 bases, with 19 bases between. From germline, CDR1 is MNHEY and CDR2 SVGAGI.

The V and J genes are TRBV7-2 and TRBJ2-3; 9 bases fit TRBD1. J was trimmed by 7 bases and V by 3 bases; bases with no gene match: 5. CDR3 length: 14 amino acids. The germline CDR1 and CDR2 sequences are SGHTA and FQGNSA. In nucleotides, the CDR3 is TGTGCCAGCAGCTTCATGACAGGGGGTAATACGCAGTATTTT. Translation gives CASSFMTGGNTQYF.

The chain uses TRBV4-2 and TRBJ1-2; 10 nucleotides agree with TRBD1. Trimming cost V 5 bases and J 0 bases; bases outside gene matches: 0. CDR3 length: 14 residues. Germline V gene data show CDR1 as LGHNA and CDR2 as YNFKEQ. The CDR3 region has the DNA TGTGCCAGCAGCGGACAGGGGGCTAACTATGGCTACACCTTC. Translation gives CASSGQGANYGYTF.

This sequence joins TRBV5-1 and TRBJ1-1; D is uncertain. Germline CDR1 and CDR2: SGHRS and YFSETQ. This CDR3 region has 13 residues. The V end lost 3 bases, the J end lost 0 bases, and 6 bases lay between the germline ends. The CDR3 DNA follows: TGCGCCAGCAGCTCCGCACTGAACACTGAAGCTTTCTTT. This sequence encodes CASSSALNTEAFF.

The chain is built from TRBV7-8 and TRBJ1-1; 9 bases agree with TRBD1. Germline V gene data show CDR1 as SGHVS and CDR2 as FQNEAQ. The CDR3 runs to 15 residues. The ends lost 5 bases at V and 4 bases at J; junction bases unmatched: 8. The CDR3: CASSERNRGLTEAFF. DNA of the CDR3: TGTGCCAGCAGCGAGCGAAACAGGGGGCTCACTGAAGCTTTCTTT.

The chain has TRBV30 and TRBJ2-6; maybe TRBD1 (6 bases). V was trimmed by 4 bases and J by 9 bases, leaving 19 bases between them. The CDR3 sequence is 15 residues long. From germline, CDR1 is GTSNPN and CDR2 SVGIG (reference sequence). For the CDR3, the DNA is TGTGCCTGGATTCAGGACAGCCCCCAGGTCAACGTCCTGACTTTC. Its protein is CAWIQDSPQVNVLTF. Complete variable domain (other parts from reference TRBV30 and TRBJ2-6): SQTIHQWPATLVQPVGSPLSLECTVEGTSNPNLYWYRQAAGRGLQLLFYSVGIGQISSEVPQNLSASRPQDRQFILSSKKLLLSDSGFYLCAWIQDSPQVNVLTFGAGSRLTVL.

The genes are TRBV27 and TRBJ2-5, with 7 bases matching TRBD1. Per the germline V gene, CDR1 is MNHEY and CDR2 is SMNVEV (reference sequence). This CDR3 contains 13 residues. V was clipped by 9 bases and J by 4 bases; unmatched bases: 8. The CDR3 spells CASQQGNTETQYF. The CDR3, as DNA: TGTGCCAGTCAACAGGGGAACACAGAGACCCAGTACTTC.

The V call is TRBV9, the J call TRBJ1-2; D might be TRBD1 (5 bases). V lost 4 bases and J lost 2, with 15 bases in between. The CDR3 is made up of 15 amino acids. In germline, CDR1 is SGDLS, CDR2 YYNGEE. This chain's CDR3 is CASSPWHSGNYGYTF. CDR3 in DNA: TGTGCCAGCAGCCCATGGCATTCAGGGAACTATGGCTACACCTTC.

This chain links TRBV11-2 with TRBJ2-5; D might be TRBD1 or TRBD2, each matching 5 bases. The CDR3 has 14 residues. Germline CDR1 reads SGHAT; CDR2 reads FQNNGV. The ends were cut back, 3 bases at V and 5 bases at J, with 13 bases in the middle. The CDR3 sequence is CASSFSLGRETQYF. DNA for the CDR3: TGTGCCAGCAGCTTTTCTTTGGGACGGGAGACCCAGTACTTC.

This chain connects TRBV7-9 to TRBJ1-4; 8 nucleotides match TRBD1. The junction had 9 bases not matched to a gene; V was cut back by 0 bases and J by 0 bases. This CDR3 has 19 amino acids. Germline lookup yields CDR1 SEHNR and CDR2 FQNEAQ (reference sequence). CDR3 DNA: TGTGCCAGCAGCTTAGCAGGATGGACAGGGCCTGCAACTAATGAAAAACTGTTTTTT. Encoded protein: CASSLAGWTGPATNEKLFF.

This clone came up a few times. The chain recombines TRBV27 with TRBJ2-7, with D unresolved. CDR1 is MNHEY, CDR2 SMNVEV, per germline (reference sequence). Trimming removed 5 bases from V and 5 bases from J, with 10 bases in between. This CDR3 has 12 amino acids. Written as DNA, the CDR3 is TGTGCCAGCAGTCTTATGGGTAACGAGCAGTACTTC. Protein: CASSLMGNEQYF.